The entry below describes one T cell receptor beta chain. The data derive from a study of blood T cell repertoires in COVID-19. Study details: The samples span acute and convalescent COVID-19 from the United States, Italy and Spain. From T cells, B-cell-depleted T cells, or PBMCs came the material, which was cDNA or gDNA.

Germline V gene lookup returns CDR1 GTSNPN and CDR2 SVGIG (reference sequence). V shed 3 bases and J shed 4 bases, with 10 bases lying between them. The CDR3 runs 13 residues. Generated by immunoSEQ multiplex PCR, the TCRdb table keeps only in-frame clones and is missing some. Counted here are 200,000 or so clones, roughly 85% occurring once; the ten biggest clones make up about 5.5%. Sequenced material: peripheral blood. The clonotype was recovered from a woman aged 25 to 45 with acute or convalescent COVID-19. V gene TRBV30 combines with J gene TRBJ1-5, with D uncertain. The CDR3 DNA reads as TGTGCCTGGAGAGAGGGTCGGAATCAGCCCCAGCATTTT. Its translation is CAWREGRNQPQHF.